This entry describes one T cell receptor (beta chain). This sample is drawn from a study of blood T cell repertoires in COVID-19. Study-level information: Collection of acute and convalescent COVID-19 samples took place in the United States, Italy and Spain. T cells, B-cell-depleted T cells, or PBMCs provided the cDNA or gDNA that served as material.

Patients from Seattle were sampled longitudinally, starting during active infection. Original processing notes: Researchers report that nucleated cell counts were estimated from reference gene primer amplification. Profiling relied on immunoSEQ multiplex PCR, and the TCRdb table lists in-frame clones only, not all of them. The V and J calls and clone size are taken from that table; D and trimming were inferred from the DNA. The table lists over 150,000 clones, approximately 80% of them singletons. With V trimmed by 5 bases and J by 5 bases, 4 bases remained unmatched. The CDR3 consists of 13 residues. Germline V gene sequence: CDR1 SGHNT, CDR2 YYREEE (reference sequence).

The sequencing sample was made of peripheral blood. The clonotype originates from a woman in her thirties or forties with COVID-19, enrolled during active disease. The rearrangement joins TRBV5-4 to TRBJ2-7, with TRBD1 matching over 10 bases. CDR3 sequence: CASRGTGVHEQYF. The CDR3 nucleotides read TGTGCCAGCAGGGGGACAGGGGTCCACGAGCAGTACTTC.